This TCR beta chain was sequenced during a study of CD8 T cells in Susac syndrome. The ends lost 3 bases at V and 7 bases at J; junction bases unmatched: 5. This CDR3 comprises 14 residues. Germline CDR1 and CDR2: SGHVS and FQNEAQ. RNA was extracted with the RNeasy kit, and a quantity of roughly 0.5 to 1 ug was reverse transcribed using random hexamers. TCRdb processed the immunoSEQ multiplex PCR reads anew with MiXCR; each CDR3 protein has one entry. Found here are around 200,000 distinct CDR3 sequences, 95% of them singletons; the top ten hold 0.15% to 0.2%. The receptor's source is a human donor with Susac syndrome. The chain couples TRBV7-8 to TRBJ2-4; 8 bases align to TRBD1. Sequencing input: CD8+ T cells from PBMCs. The CDR3 sequence is CASSLGQGANIQYF. CDR3 DNA sequence: TGTGCCAGCAGCTTGGGGCAGGGGGCGAACATTCAGTACTTC. The variable domain in full, with the rest retrieved from reference TRBV7-8 and TRBJ2-4, is GAGVSQSPRYKVAKRGQDVALRCDPISGHVSLFWYQQALGQGPEFLTYFQNEAQLDKSGLPSDRFFAERPEGSVSTLKIQRTQQEDSAVYLCASSLGQGANIQYFGAGTRLSVL.